The rows below give T cell receptor beta chains drawn from one sample of a study of early T cells in non-severe SARS-CoV-2 infection. TCRdb called the 5' RACE reads again in MiXCR, with one record for every CDR3 protein. Of more than 65,000 distinct CDR3 sequences in the sample, 4.6% were seen once. The starting material was whole blood, obtained at baseline. These receptors came from an adult who was a healthcare worker with PCR-confirmed SARS-CoV-2 infection or an uninfected control (not recorded which). The donor label of this sample is uncertain. CDR3s leave out the opening cysteine and the closing phenylalanine or tryptophan. The order of the fields is J gene, V gene, CDR3 protein.

TRBJ1-5	TRBV7-9	ASSTSTGDQPQH
TRBJ2-7	TRBV18	ASSPPDRTYEQY
TRBJ2-1	TRBV24-1	ATSDWLGNNEQF
TRBJ2-2	TRBV11-2	ASSRDRANTGELF
TRBJ1-5	TRBV15	ATSRDKGDNQPQH
TRBJ1-6	TRBV3-1	ASSQAVNLYNSPLH
TRBJ1-5	TRBV20-1	SAGIRGTQPQH
TRBJ2-7	TRBV27	ASSSPGQGSSEQY
TRBJ2-5	TRBV11-3	ASSPGTGGFQETQY
TRBJ2-5	TRBV6-2/TRBV6-3	ASSLRLAGDQETQY
TRBJ1-6	TRBV27	ASSLDRVNSPLH
TRBJ2-3	TRBV28	ASSPPPSGGDYFTDTQY
TRBJ1-5	TRBV20-1	SARADGNRLQPQH
TRBJ1-5	TRBV20-1	SARGFGSNQPQH
TRBJ2-2	TRBV2	ATSDYSNTGELF
TRBJ1-2	TRBV5-1	ASSRDSSNYGYT
TRBJ2-3	TRBV2	ASSEADTLQY
TRBJ2-7	TRBV7-8	ASSETSGASYEQY
TRBJ2-7	TRBV6-1	ASSYFTGGSEQY
TRBJ2-4	TRBV18	ASSPPRALAKNIQY
TRBJ2-3	TRBV7-2	ASSLDLSLRTDTQY
TRBJ2-1	TRBV7-8	ASSSLAGGTNYNEQF